Presented here are 25 T cell receptor beta chains from one specimen sequenced in a study of T cell changes during pregnancy in multiple sclerosis. The protocol was immunoSEQ multiplex PCR, while the TCRdb copy is restricted to in-frame clones and leaves out a portion. This sample carries approximately 60,000 clones, approximately 90% of them seen once, and the ten largest clones take roughly 2.3%. The sample here was peripheral blood, taken in the first trimester of pregnancy. The receptor source for this set is a female donor with multiple sclerosis, enrolled in a pregnancy study.

A single count supports this clone. The chain couples TRBV19 to TRBJ1-4; tentative D call: TRBD1 (5 bases). In germline, CDR1 is LNHDA, CDR2 SQIVND (reference sequence). V dropped 6 bases and J dropped 7 bases, with 18 bases sitting between them. CDR3 size: 15 residues. CDR3 region: CASRAFGAEGEKLFF. The CDR3 DNA reads TGTGCCAGTAGGGCCTTCGGGGCGGAGGGTGAAAAACTGTTTTTT.

This clone was observed once. The chain combines TRBV6-1 with TRBJ1-1; 10 nucleotides agree with TRBD1. Germline CDR1 and CDR2: MNHNS and SASEGT. The CDR3 spans 17 residues. Unmatched junction bases numbered 13, after V lost 3 bases and J lost 6 bases. CDR3 residues: CASSESGQGFPNPEAFF. CDR3 sequence (DNA): TGTGCCAGCAGTGAGTCGGGACAGGGGTTCCCTAACCCTGAAGCTTTCTTT.

This clone occurred once. The chain is built from TRBV30 and TRBJ2-7; no definite D call. The germline V gene has CDR1 GTSNPN and CDR2 SVGIG (reference sequence). The ends were cut back, 4 bases at V and 2 bases at J, with 6 bases in the middle. CDR3 length: 11 residues. The CDR3 here is CAWTEAYEQYF. In nucleotides, the CDR3 is TGTGCCTGGACAGAAGCCTACGAGCAGTACTTC.

This clone was seen only once. V is TRBV15 and J is TRBJ2-2; TRBD2 is a possible D gene (6 bases). This CDR3 region has 13 residues. Between the trimmed V and J ends, which lost 8 bases and 8 bases, there was a span of 15 bases. Germline loops: CDR1 LNHNV, CDR2 YYDKDF (reference sequence). The CDR3 bases are TGTGCCACCGAAGTCCGTGCGGGAGGGGAGCTGTTTTTT. Amino acid sequence: CATEVRAGGELFF.

V is TRBV5-1 and J is TRBJ1-3; D possibly corresponds to TRBD1 (6 bases). V was clipped by 4 bases and J by 4 bases, with 12 bases between them. The CDR3 has 14 residues. Germline CDR1 reads SGHRS; CDR2 reads YFSETQ. The CDR3 coding sequence is TGCGCCAGCAGCGGGGGGGGCTTCGGAAACACCATATATTTT. Its protein product is CASSGGGFGNTIYF.

The V call is TRBV5-4, the J call TRBJ2-7; unclear D gene. The CDR3 runs to 13 residues. Germline CDR1 reads SGHNT; CDR2 reads YYREEE (reference sequence). V was clipped by 1 base and J by 3 bases, with 8 bases between them. CDR3 DNA: TGTGCCAGCAGCTTGAACTCCAACTACGAGCAGTACTTC. Its protein is CASSLNSNYEQYF.

The table lists this clone with a few counts. V is TRBV5-4 and J is TRBJ2-1, with 14 bases lining up with TRBD2. Germline CDR1 SGHNT, CDR2 YYREEE (reference sequence). With V trimmed by 4 bases and J by 6 bases, 9 bases remained unmatched. CDR3 length: 17 residues. For the CDR3, the DNA is TGTGCCAGCAGCGGAGGGACTAGCGGGAGCCCAGCCAATGAGCAGTTCTTC. Translated, it gives CASSGGTSGSPANEQFF.

This chain joins TRBV6-6 and TRBJ2-5; 8 bases fit TRBD1. CDR3 length: 14 residues. The junction had 8 bases not matched to a gene; V was cut back by 6 bases and J by 5 bases. Germline assignment: CDR1 MNHNY and CDR2 SVGAGI (reference sequence). Here the CDR3 reads CASRRQGLSETQYF. Written as DNA, the CDR3 is TGTGCCAGCAGACGACAGGGGCTCTCGGAGACCCAGTACTTC.

J is TRBJ2-4 and V is TRBV19; TRBD2 matches at 8 bases. The length of the CDR3 is 14 residues. V lost 10 bases and J lost 3; bases outside the gene matches: 8. The germline gives CDR1 LNHDA, CDR2 SQIVND (reference sequence). Written as DNA, the CDR3 is TGTGCCACCCACAGCGGGAGAGGCAAAAACATTCAGTACTTC. Protein: CATHSGRGKNIQYF.

The chain combines TRBV28 with TRBJ2-3; 7 bases fit TRBD2. Germline assignment: CDR1 MDHEN and CDR2 SYDVKM. This CDR3 spans 12 amino acids. V trimming: 6 bases; J trimming: 10 bases; junction bases outside the gene matches: 7. CDR3 bases: TGTGCCAGCAGGGCCCGGCTAGCGGCGCAGTATTTT. The encoded protein is CASRARLAAQYF.

The chain links TRBV28 to TRBJ1-2; TRBD1 agrees at 7 bases. With 5 bases clipped from V and 2 bases from J, the junction kept 5 bases outside the gene matches. CDR1 MDHEN and CDR2 SYDVKM come from the germline V gene. The CDR3 has 14 residues. CDR3 bases: TGTGCCAGCAGTGTAACAGGGGTAAACTATGGCTACACCTTC. Translation gives CASSVTGVNYGYTF.

V and J are TRBV7-2 and TRBJ2-7, with D possibly being TRBD2 (5 bases). The V end was cut by 2 bases, the J end by 6 bases, with 20 bases between. This CDR3 is 16 amino acids long. Germline V gene lookup returns CDR1 SGHTA and CDR2 FQGNSA. The CDR3 DNA follows: TGTGCCAGCAGCTTAATCGTCGGGGTACGCTCGGGCGAGCAGTACTTC. Its protein product is CASSLIVGVRSGEQYF. The complete variable domain, with remaining parts taken from reference TRBV7-2 and TRBJ2-7, reads GAGVSQSPSNKVTEKGKDVELRCDPISGHTALYWYRQSLGQGLEFLIYFQGNSAPDKSGLPSDRFSAERTGGSVSTLTIQRTQQEDSAVYLCASSLIVGVRSGEQYFGPGTRLTVT.

The rearrangement uses TRBV7-8 and TRBJ2-2; 8 bases are shared with TRBD2. With 3 bases clipped from V and 9 bases from J, the junction kept 12 bases outside the gene matches. CDR1 SGHVS and CDR2 FQNEAQ come from the germline V gene. This CDR3 has 16 residues. The CDR3 DNA follows: TGTGCCAGCAGCTTTTATCCGGAGCGGGAGTGGCGGGAGCTGTTTTTT. This gives the protein CASSFYPEREWRELFF.

The V call is TRBV19, the J call TRBJ1-5, with D maybe TRBD1 (5 bases). The ends were cut back, 2 bases at V and 0 bases at J, with 8 bases in the middle. Germline lookup yields CDR1 LNHDA and CDR2 SQIVND (reference sequence). CDR3 length equals 15 residues. CDR3 sequence (DNA): TGTGCCAGTAGTATATCAGGGTCTAGCAATCAGCCCCAGCATTTT. It specifies CASSISGSSNQPQHF.

As DNA, the CDR3 is TGTGCCAGCAGTCGGACTAGCTGGCGGAACGGGGAGCTGTTTTTT. As protein: CASSRTSWRNGELFF. V usage is TRBV6-5 and J usage is TRBJ2-2, with 8 nucleotides matching TRBD2. CDR1 is MNHEY, CDR2 SVGAGI, per germline. The CDR3 spans 15 residues. The V gene end was trimmed by 5 bases and the J gene end by 7 bases; junction bases not matched to a gene: 9.

V is TRBV5-1 and J is TRBJ2-7, with TRBD1 identical over 9 bases. Per the germline V gene, CDR1 is SGHRS and CDR2 is YFSETQ. V lost 4 bases, J lost 0 bases, and 5 bases stayed unmatched. The length of the CDR3 is 15 residues. The CDR3 coding sequence is TGCGCCAGCAGCGCCAGGACAGGGGTCTCCTACGAGCAGTACTTC. It translates to CASSARTGVSYEQYF.

The chain carries TRBV9 and TRBJ2-1; 10 positions match TRBD2. CDR1 and CDR2 (germline): SGDLS, YYNGEE. This CDR3 region has 16 residues. V shed 4 bases and J 2 bases; nucleotides not matched to a gene: 6. DNA for the CDR3: TGTGCCAGCAGCAAACCTAGCGGGGGTCCCTACAATGAGCAGTTCTTC. This translates into CASSKPSGGPYNEQFF.

In this sample, this clone turned up once. This chain joins TRBV2 and TRBJ2-3, with D possibly matching TRBD2 (7 bases). The CDR3 totals 14 residues. The V end lost 3 bases, the J end lost 6 bases, and 13 bases lay between the germline ends. Looked up from germline, CDR1 is SNHLY and CDR2 is FYNNEI. Here the CDR3 DNA reads TGTGCCAGCAGTGACCGCGGGGGCGGGGATACGCAGTATTTT. This encodes CASSDRGGGDTQYF.

This clone was recorded once. V gene TRBV15 combines with J gene TRBJ1-3; D unclear. The germline CDR1 and CDR2 sequences are LNHNV and YYDKDF (reference sequence). CDR3 length: 14 residues. Trimming left V 1 base short and J 2 bases short, with 6 bases between. CDR3 sequence: CATSRGGTGNTIYF. CDR3 in DNA: TGTGCCACCAGCAGAGGAGGGACTGGAAACACCATATATTTT. Full variable domain (remainder filled in from reference TRBV15 and TRBJ1-3): DAMVIQNPRYQVTQFGKPVTLSCSQTLNHNVMYWYQQKSSQAPKLLFHYYDKDFNNEADTPDNFQSRRPNTSFCFLDIRSPGLGDTAMYLCATSRGGTGNTIYFGEGSWLTVV.

The chain uses TRBV7-3 and TRBJ2-5; 11 bases fit TRBD2. Germline V gene lookup returns CDR1 SGHTA and CDR2 FQGTGA. Trimming at V came to 1 base and at J to 7 bases, leaving 11 bases not matched to a gene. The CDR3 sequence is 17 residues long. The CDR3 region is CASSLRGGTSGDGTQYF. The CDR3 DNA sequence: TGTGCCAGCAGCTTAAGGGGTGGGACTAGCGGAGACGGGACCCAGTACTTC.

CDR3 sequence: CASSSLYQETQYF. CDR3 coding DNA: TGTGCCAGCAGCTCCTTGTACCAAGAGACCCAGTACTTC. The rearrangement joins TRBV7-2 to TRBJ2-5; D gene ambiguous. The CDR3 has 13 residues. Trimming cost V 4 bases and J 0 bases, with 6 bases left between them. The germline V gene encodes CDR1 SGHTA and CDR2 FQGNSA.

The chain couples TRBV19 to TRBJ1-2; the D is unclear. The CDR3 has 14 amino acids. Germline V lookup: CDR1 LNHDA, CDR2 SQIVND (reference sequence). Deletions cut 3 bases from V and 4 bases from J, with 12 bases between. The CDR3 nucleotides read TGTGCCAGTAGTATTGGTCCGATGGCCTATGGCTACACCTTC. Its translation is CASSIGPMAYGYTF.

The rearrangement joins TRBV25-1 to TRBJ2-4, with D unresolved. Looked up from germline, CDR1 is MGHDK and CDR2 is SYGVNS. CDR3 length: 15 residues. Deletions cut 2 bases from V and 5 bases from J, with 13 bases between. CDR3 nucleotide sequence: TGTGCCAGCAGTGAAACCGCGAACCCCCAAAACATTCAGTACTTC. Translated: CASSETANPQNIQYF.

The V gene is TRBV6-1, the J gene TRBJ2-7; 7 positions match TRBD1. The germline V gene has CDR1 MNHNS and CDR2 SASEGT. The CDR3 contains 15 residues. J was trimmed by 0 bases and V by 7 bases; bases with no gene match: 9. The CDR3: CASTVDRVPSYEQYF. In nucleotides, the CDR3 is TGTGCCAGCACCGTAGACAGGGTTCCCTCCTACGAGCAGTACTTC.

J is TRBJ1-3 and V is TRBV5-1; TRBD1 agrees at 8 bases. CDR3 size: 15 residues. Losses at the gene ends were 3 bases for V and 7 bases for J; bases not matched to a gene: 9. CDR1 is SGHRS, CDR2 YFSETQ, per germline. The CDR3 region has the DNA TGCGCCAGCAGCTCGACCGGACAGGGAGCGAACACCATATATTTT. Protein sequence: CASSSTGQGANTIYF. Full variable domain (rest looked up from reference TRBV5-1 and TRBJ1-3): KAGVTQTPRYLIKTRGQQVTLSCSPISGHRSVSWYQQTPGQGLQFLFEYFSETQRNKGNFPGRFSGRQFSNSRSEMNVSTLELGDSALYLCASSSTGQGANTIYFGEGSWLTVV.